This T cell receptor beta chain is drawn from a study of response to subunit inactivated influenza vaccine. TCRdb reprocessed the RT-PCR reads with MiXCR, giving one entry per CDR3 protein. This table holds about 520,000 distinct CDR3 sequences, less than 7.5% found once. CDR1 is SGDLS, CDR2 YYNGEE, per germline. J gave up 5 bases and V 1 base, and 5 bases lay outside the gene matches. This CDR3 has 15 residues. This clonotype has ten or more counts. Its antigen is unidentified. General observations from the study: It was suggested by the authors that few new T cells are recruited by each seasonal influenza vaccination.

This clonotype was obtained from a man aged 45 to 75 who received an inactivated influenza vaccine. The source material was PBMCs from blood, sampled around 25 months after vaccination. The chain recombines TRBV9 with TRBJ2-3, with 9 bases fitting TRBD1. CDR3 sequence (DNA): TGTGCCAGCAGCGTATTAGGGGACAGGGTAGATACGCAGTATTTT. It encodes CASSVLGDRVDTQYF.